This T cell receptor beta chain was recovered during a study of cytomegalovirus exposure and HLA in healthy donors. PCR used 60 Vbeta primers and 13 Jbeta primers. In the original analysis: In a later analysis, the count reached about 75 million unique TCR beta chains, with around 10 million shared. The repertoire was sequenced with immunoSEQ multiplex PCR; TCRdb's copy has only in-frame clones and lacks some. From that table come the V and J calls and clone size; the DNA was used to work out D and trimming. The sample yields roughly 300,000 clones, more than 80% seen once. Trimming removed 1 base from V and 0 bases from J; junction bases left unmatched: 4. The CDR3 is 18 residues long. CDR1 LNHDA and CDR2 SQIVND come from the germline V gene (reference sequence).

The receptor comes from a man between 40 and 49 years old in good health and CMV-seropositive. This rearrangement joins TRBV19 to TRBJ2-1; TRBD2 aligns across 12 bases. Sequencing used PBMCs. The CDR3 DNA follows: TGTGCCAGTAGTATAGTTCAGACTAGCGGGAGCTCCTACAATGAGCAGTTCTTC. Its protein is CASSIVQTSGSSYNEQFF.